Presented here are 9 T cell receptor beta chains from one specimen sequenced in a study of T cells in Graves' hyperthyroidism and ophthalmopathy. Authors of the study amplified TCR beta CDR3 regions from RNA transcripts. The HTBI primer set was used in a first-round RT-PCR of the TCR CDR3. TCRdb reprocessed the multiplex PCR reads via MiXCR and lists one record per CDR3 protein. Of fewer than 650,000 distinct CDR3 sequences in the sample, 46% were seen once. What was sequenced was peripheral blood or thyroid tissue (not recorded which). These TCRs come from an adult woman with Graves' disease, either hyperthyroidism or ophthalmopathy (not recorded which).

The V and J genes are TRBV4-3 and TRBJ1-5; D remains ambiguous. This CDR3 is built from 15 residues. V was cut by 0 bases and J by 3 bases, with 9 bases left in between. CDR1 LGHNA and CDR2 YSLEER come from the germline V gene. Here the CDR3 DNA reads TGCGCCAGCAGCCAAGATGTCGGAATCAATCAGCCCCAGCATTTT. Its translation: CASSQDVGINQPQHF.

V is TRBV2 and J is TRBJ1-2, with 7 bases fitting TRBD1. V was pared by 6 bases and J by 2 bases, with 12 bases of the junction left unmatched. The CDR3 length is 16 residues. The V gene's germline CDR1 is SNHLY and CDR2 FYNNEI. For the CDR3, the DNA is TGTGCCAGCAGGAGGAGCGGGACAGTGGTAAACTATGGCTACACCTTC. It translates to CASRRSGTVVNYGYTF.

This clonotype was observed many times. The chain couples TRBV29-1 to TRBJ1-4, with TRBD1 as a possible D gene (5 bases). This CDR3 has 14 amino acids. CDR1 and CDR2 (germline): SQVTM, ANQGSEA. Trimming took off 0 bases at V and 6 bases at J, with 11 bases between the two ends. CDR3 loop: CSVEDVGGDEKLFF. CDR3 nucleotide sequence: TGCAGCGTTGAAGACGTGGGGGGAGATGAAAAACTGTTTTTT. Variable domain in full (rest from reference TRBV29-1 and TRBJ1-4): SAVISQKPSRDICQRGTSLTIQCQVDSQVTMMFWYRQQPGQSLTLIATANQGSEATYESGFVIDKFPISRPNLTFSTLTVSNMSPEDSSIYLCSVEDVGGDEKLFFGSGTQLSVL.

This clonotype was found once. The chain carries TRBV10-3 and TRBJ2-7; D gene ambiguous. The CDR3 extends over 14 amino acids. V gave up 7 bases and J gave up 3 bases, with 16 bases separating them. Germline V gene lookup returns CDR1 ENHRY and CDR2 SYGVKD. Here the CDR3 DNA reads TGTGCCATCAAAAGTCGGTTAGACCTCTACGAGCAGTACTTC. It codes for CAIKSRLDLYEQYF.

V gene TRBV7-9 combines with J gene TRBJ2-7, with 9 bases that match TRBD1. J lost 5 bases, V lost 6 bases, and 8 bases had no gene match. The CDR3 sequence is 14 residues long. The germline CDR1 and CDR2 sequences are SEHNR and FQNEAQ (reference sequence). The DNA of the CDR3 is TGTGCCAGCAGTGCCTGGGACAGGGACCACGAGCAGTACTTC. Its protein product is CASSAWDRDHEQYF. The full variable domain, completed using reference TRBV7-9 and TRBJ2-7, is DTGVSQNPRHKITKRGQNVTFRCDPISEHNRLYWYRQTLGQGPEFLTYFQNEAQLEKSRLLSDRFSAERPKGSFSTLEIQRTEQGDSAMYLCASSAWDRDHEQYFGPGTRLTVT.

The table lists this clonotype with a few counts. The CDR3 loop reads CASSLGDPPYEQYF. CDR3 sequence (DNA): TGTGCCAGCAGCCTGGGAGACCCCCCCTACGAGCAGTACTTC. V is TRBV7-9 and J is TRBJ2-7; perhaps TRBD2 as D (5 bases). The CDR3 has 14 residues. Deletions cut 5 bases from V and 2 bases from J, with 13 bases between. CDR1 SEHNR and CDR2 FQNEAQ come from the germline V gene (reference sequence).

CDR3 DNA: TGTGCCAGTAGTGTCCTACAGGGGGTGGGCTCTGGGGCCAACGTCCTGACTTTC. Amino acids: CASSVLQGVGSGANVLTF. This chain uses TRBV19 with TRBJ2-6; 8 bases are a match to TRBD1. Unmatched junction bases numbered 9, after V lost 5 bases and J lost 0 bases. The germline V gene encodes CDR1 LNHDA and CDR2 SQIVND (reference sequence). The CDR3 is 18 amino acids.

This clonotype was recorded a few times. The chain joins TRBV10-3 to TRBJ2-7; 8 bases are a match to TRBD1. Germline loops: CDR1 ENHRY, CDR2 SYGVKD. V lost 5 bases and J lost 9; bases outside the gene matches: 9. This CDR3 comprises 13 residues. The CDR3 is CAISFPDRDVQYF. CDR3 coding DNA: TGTGCCATCAGTTTCCCGGACAGGGATGTGCAGTACTTC.

The chain combines TRBV7-8 with TRBJ1-3, with D perhaps TRBD1 (6 bases). The V and J ends lost 3 bases and 4 bases respectively, with 13 bases between them. The CDR3 sequence is 15 residues long. Germline lookup yields CDR1 SGHVS and CDR2 FQNEAQ. For the CDR3, the DNA is TGTGCCAGCAGCTTCACAGGGTCGACGGGAAACACCATATATTTT. Amino acid sequence: CASSFTGSTGNTIYF.